This T cell receptor (beta chain) was recovered during a study of CD8+ T cells in alopecia areata. Study-wide points: Scalp and blood samples kept many expanded lesional clones throughout tofacitinib.

The treatment denotes: oral pan-JAK inhibitor, 5-10 mg twice daily. To note about this clone: Its antigen is currently unknown.

Germline assignment: CDR1 LGHNA and CDR2 YSLEER. The V segment lost 2 bases and the J segment 10 bases; nucleotides outside the gene matches: 7. CDR3 length: 13 residues. Sequencing used cDNA as its template, made by extracting RNA and reverse transcribing it. Produced via immunoSEQ multiplex PCR; TCRdb's table is partial and in-frame only. This sample has about 210,000 clones, with over 60% found just once. This receptor was identified in a human donor with alopecia areata. Sample: CD4+ T cells sorted from blood, taken at week 4, from a patient treated with tofacitinib. This chain uses TRBV4-3 with TRBJ1-1; TRBD1 matches at 7 bases. The DNA for the CDR3 is TGCGCCAGCAGCCAAACGACAGGGTTGGGAGCTTTCTTT. Translating it yields CASSQTTGLGAFF.